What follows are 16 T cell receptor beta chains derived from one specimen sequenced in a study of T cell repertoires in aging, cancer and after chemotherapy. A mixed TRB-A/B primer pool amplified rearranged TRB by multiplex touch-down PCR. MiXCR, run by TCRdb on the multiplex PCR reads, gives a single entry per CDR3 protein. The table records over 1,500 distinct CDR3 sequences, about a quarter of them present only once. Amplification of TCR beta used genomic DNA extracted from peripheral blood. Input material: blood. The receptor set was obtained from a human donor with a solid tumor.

The CDR3 bases are TGTGCCAGCAGCCCCGTCGGGGGCAGGGACACTGAAGCTTTCTTT. Amino acid sequence: CASSPVGGRDTEAFF. The chain uses TRBV11-3 and TRBJ1-1, with TRBD1 as a possible D gene (6 bases). The CDR3 is made up of 15 amino acids. In germline, CDR1 is SGHNT, CDR2 YENEEA. Trimming took off 5 bases at V and 3 bases at J, with 16 bases between the two ends. Drawing the rest from reference TRBV11-3 and TRBJ1-1, the complete variable domain is EAGVVQSPRYKIIEKKQPVAFWCNPISGHNTLYWYLQNLGQGPELLIRYENEEAVDDSQLPKDRFSAERLKGVDSTLKIQPAELGDSAVYLCASSPVGGRDTEAFFGQGTRLTVV.

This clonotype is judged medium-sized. CDR3 region: CASSSGQYEQYF. The CDR3, as DNA: TGTGCCAGCAGCTCGGGACAGTACGAGCAGTACTTC. The chain employs TRBV5-5 and TRBJ2-7; 7 bases line up with TRBD1. Trimming took 3 bases from V and 4 from J; bases not matched to a gene: 1. Germline V CDR1 and CDR2: SGHKS, YYEKEE (reference sequence). CDR3 length: 12 residues.

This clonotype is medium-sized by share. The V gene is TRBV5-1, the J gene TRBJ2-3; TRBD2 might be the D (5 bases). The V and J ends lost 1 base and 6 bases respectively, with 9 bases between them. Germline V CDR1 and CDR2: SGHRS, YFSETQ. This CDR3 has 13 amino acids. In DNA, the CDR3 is TGCGCCAGCAGCTTGAGCCCGGGGGATACGCAGTATTTT. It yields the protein CASSLSPGDTQYF.

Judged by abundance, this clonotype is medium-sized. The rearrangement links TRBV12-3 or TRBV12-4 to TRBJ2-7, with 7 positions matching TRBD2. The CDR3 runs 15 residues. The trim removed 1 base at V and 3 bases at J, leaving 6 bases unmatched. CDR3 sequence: CASSLGSGGDYEQYF. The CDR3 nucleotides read TGTGCCAGCAGTTTAGGGTCGGGGGGAGACTACGAGCAGTACTTC.

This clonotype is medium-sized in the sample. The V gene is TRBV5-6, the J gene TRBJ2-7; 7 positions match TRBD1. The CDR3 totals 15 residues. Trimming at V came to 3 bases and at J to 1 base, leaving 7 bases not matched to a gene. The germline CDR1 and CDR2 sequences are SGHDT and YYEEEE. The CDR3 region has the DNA TGTGCCAGCAGCTCCCCAAGGGGGCAGTCCTACGAGCAGTACTTC. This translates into CASSSPRGQSYEQYF. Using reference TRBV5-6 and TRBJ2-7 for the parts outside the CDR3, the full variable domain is DAGVTQSPTHLIKTRGQQVTLRCSPKSGHDTVSWYQQALGQGPQFIFQYYEEEERQRGNFPDRFSGHQFPNYSSELNVNALLLGDSALYLCASSSPRGQSYEQYFGPGTRLTVT.

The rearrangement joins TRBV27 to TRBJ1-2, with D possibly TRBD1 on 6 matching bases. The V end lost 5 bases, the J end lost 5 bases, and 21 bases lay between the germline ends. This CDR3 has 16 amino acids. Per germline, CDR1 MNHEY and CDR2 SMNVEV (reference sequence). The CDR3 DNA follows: TGTGCCAGCAGTGGGCCCGGCCAGGGAAGGGGGTATGGCTACACCTTC. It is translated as CASSGPGQGRGYGYTF.

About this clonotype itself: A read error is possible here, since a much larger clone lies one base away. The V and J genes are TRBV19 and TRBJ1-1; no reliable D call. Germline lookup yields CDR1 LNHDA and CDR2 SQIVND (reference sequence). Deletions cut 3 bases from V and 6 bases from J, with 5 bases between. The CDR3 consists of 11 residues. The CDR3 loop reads CASSIGAEAFF. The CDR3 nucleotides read TGTGCCAGTAGTATTGGCGCTGAAGCTTTCTTT.

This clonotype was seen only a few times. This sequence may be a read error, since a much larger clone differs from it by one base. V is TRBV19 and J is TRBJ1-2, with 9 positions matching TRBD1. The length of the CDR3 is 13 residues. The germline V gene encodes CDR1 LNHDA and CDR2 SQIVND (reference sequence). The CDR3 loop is CASGIGQGNGYTF. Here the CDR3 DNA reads TGTGCCAGTGGTATTGGACAGGGGAATGGCTACACCTTC. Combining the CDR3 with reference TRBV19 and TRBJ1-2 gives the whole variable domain DGGITQSPKYLFRKEGQNVTLSCEQNLNHDAMYWYRQDPGQGLRLIYYSQIVNDFQKGDIAEGYSVSREKKESFPLTVTSAQKNPTAFYLCASGIGQGNGYTFGSGTRLTVV.

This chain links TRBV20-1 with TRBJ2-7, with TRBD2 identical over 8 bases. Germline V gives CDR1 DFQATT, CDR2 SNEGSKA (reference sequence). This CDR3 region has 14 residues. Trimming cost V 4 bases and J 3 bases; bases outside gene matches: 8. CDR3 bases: TGCAGTGCTATCCGGGGGGGCCCGGGCTACGAGCAGTACTTC. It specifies CSAIRGGPGYEQYF.

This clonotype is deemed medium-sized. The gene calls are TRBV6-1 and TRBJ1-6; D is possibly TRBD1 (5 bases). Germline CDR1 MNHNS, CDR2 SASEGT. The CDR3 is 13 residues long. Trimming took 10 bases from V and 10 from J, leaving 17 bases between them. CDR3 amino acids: CATIRRGDSPLHF. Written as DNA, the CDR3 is TGTGCCACCATACGGAGAGGGGACTCACCCCTCCACTTT.

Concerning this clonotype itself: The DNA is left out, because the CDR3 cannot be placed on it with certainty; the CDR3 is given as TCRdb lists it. CDR3 sequence reads: CASSFYICSAPYGQQETQYF. This sequence joins TRBV11-3 and TRBJ2-5; the table names TRBD2, a call not compared with the DNA. Per germline, CDR1 SGHNT and CDR2 YENEEA. The CDR3 comprises 20 residues, both ends counted.

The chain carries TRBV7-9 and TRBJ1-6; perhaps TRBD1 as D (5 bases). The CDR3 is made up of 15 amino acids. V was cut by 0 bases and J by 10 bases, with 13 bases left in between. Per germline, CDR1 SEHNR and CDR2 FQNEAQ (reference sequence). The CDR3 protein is CASSLAWGEESPLHF. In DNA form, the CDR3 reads TGTGCCAGCAGCTTAGCGTGGGGGGAGGAATCACCCCTCCACTTT.

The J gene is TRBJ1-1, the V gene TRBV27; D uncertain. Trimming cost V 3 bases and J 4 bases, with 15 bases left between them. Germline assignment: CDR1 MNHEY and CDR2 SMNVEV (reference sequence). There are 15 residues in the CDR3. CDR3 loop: CASSFQAYVGTEAFF. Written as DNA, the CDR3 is TGTGCCAGCAGTTTCCAGGCCTATGTCGGCACTGAAGCTTTCTTT.

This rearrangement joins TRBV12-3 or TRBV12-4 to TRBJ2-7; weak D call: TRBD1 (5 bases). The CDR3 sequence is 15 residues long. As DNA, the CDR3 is TGTGCTAGTGCCTATGACAGCCTCTCCCCCTACGAGCAGTACTTC. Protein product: CASAYDSLSPYEQYF.

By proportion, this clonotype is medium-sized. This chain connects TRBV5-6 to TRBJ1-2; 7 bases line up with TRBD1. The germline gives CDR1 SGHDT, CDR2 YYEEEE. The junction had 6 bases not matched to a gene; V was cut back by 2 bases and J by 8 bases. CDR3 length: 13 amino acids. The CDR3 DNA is TGTGCCAGCAGCTTCGGGACAGTGAGCGGCTACACCTTC. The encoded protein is CASSFGTVSGYTF.

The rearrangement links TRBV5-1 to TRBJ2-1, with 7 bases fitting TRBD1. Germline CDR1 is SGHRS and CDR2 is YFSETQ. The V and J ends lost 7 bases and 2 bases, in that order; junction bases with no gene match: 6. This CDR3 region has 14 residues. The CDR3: CASAGTEAYNEQFF. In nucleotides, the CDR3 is TGCGCCAGCGCCGGGACAGAGGCCTACAATGAGCAGTTCTTC.